Below, 28 T cell receptor beta chains from the same sample are listed, as sequenced in a study of T cells in Graves' hyperthyroidism and ophthalmopathy. Authors of the study amplified TCR beta CDR3 regions from RNA transcripts. HTBI primers were used for first-round RT-PCR of the TCR CDR3. TCRdb passed the multiplex PCR reads through MiXCR, listing each CDR3 protein once. Of 490,000 or so distinct CDR3 sequences in the sample, 46% were seen once. Input material: peripheral blood or thyroid tissue (not recorded which). The receptors originated from an adult woman with Graves' disease, either hyperthyroidism or ophthalmopathy (not recorded which).

This clonotype has a handful of counts. The rearrangement joins TRBV20-1 to TRBJ2-7; D perhaps matches TRBD1 (6 bases). The germline V and J ends were trimmed by 6 bases and 1 base, with 16 bases remaining between them. CDR1 and CDR2 from the germline V gene are DFQATT and SNEGSKA (reference sequence). The CDR3 consists of 14 residues. In DNA form, the CDR3 reads TGCAGTGCCCGCCCCGGGACATTATCCTACGAGCAGTACTTC. Protein sequence: CSARPGTLSYEQYF.

This chain connects TRBV15 to TRBJ1-1; the D is unclear. Germline V gives CDR1 LNHNV, CDR2 YYDKDF (reference sequence). The CDR3 contains 8 residues. Trimming removed 0 bases at V and 13 bases at J, with 0 bases between. The chain's CDR3 is CATSRDFF. As DNA, the CDR3 is TGTGCCACCAGCAGAGATTTCTTT.

The chain carries TRBV5-5 and TRBJ2-5; 11 bases map to TRBD1. The CDR3 consists of 15 residues. V trimming: 4 bases; J trimming: 4 bases; junction bases outside the gene matches: 6. The germline gives CDR1 SGHKS, CDR2 YYEKEE (reference sequence). CDR3 loop: CASSQPGQGGETQYF. The CDR3 region has the DNA TGTGCCAGCAGCCAACCGGGACAGGGGGGAGAGACCCAGTACTTC.

V and J are TRBV15 and TRBJ2-2; 7 nucleotides line up with TRBD2. The CDR3 sequence is 15 residues long. The V gene's germline CDR1 is LNHNV and CDR2 YYDKDF (reference sequence). Trimming at V came to 6 bases and at J to 6 bases, leaving 10 bases not matched to a gene. Written as DNA, the CDR3 is TGTGCCACCAGGTGGGCGGGAGCCGAAGCCGGGGAGCTGTTTTTT. Translation gives CATRWAGAEAGELFF.

This clonotype was seen at least ten times. The chain is built from TRBV7-3 and TRBJ1-5; D gene unclear. V was clipped by 11 bases and J by 0 bases, with 14 bases between them. The germline CDR1 and CDR2 sequences are SGHTA and FQGTGA. The CDR3 runs to 14 residues. The CDR3 region has the DNA TGTGCCCCACCCCGACCTTATAGCAATCAGCCCCAGCATTTT. Its protein product is CAPPRPYSNQPQHF.

The chain is built from TRBV10-3 and TRBJ1-1, with TRBD1 matching over 10 bases. CDR3 length: 15 residues. J gave up 4 bases and V 3 bases, and 5 bases lay outside the gene matches. From germline, CDR1 is ENHRY and CDR2 SYGVKD. For the CDR3, the DNA is TGTGCCATCAGTGATGGACAGGGGGGTGGCACTGAAGCTTTCTTT. Translated, it gives CAISDGQGGGTEAFF.

This chain connects TRBV29-1 to TRBJ1-1; possibly TRBD1 for D (5 bases). CDR1 is SQVTM and CDR2 is ANQGSEA in the germline V gene. The CDR3 spans 11 residues. Trimming cost V 8 bases and J 5 bases, with 12 bases left between them. CDR3 residues: CSSSGGTEAFF. The CDR3 DNA reads TGCAGCTCCTCCGGGGGGACTGAAGCTTTCTTT.

In this sample, this clonotype turned up many times. Written as DNA, the CDR3 is TGTGCCAGCAGCTTCACTGGGGAGTACGAGCAGTACTTC. It translates to CASSFTGEYEQYF. The chain employs TRBV7-9 and TRBJ2-7; perhaps TRBD2 as D (5 bases). Trimming removed 3 bases at V and 4 bases at J, with 10 bases between. Germline assignment: CDR1 SEHNR and CDR2 FQNEAQ (reference sequence). The CDR3 has 13 residues.

This clonotype was seen a handful of times. The gene calls are TRBV6-1 and TRBJ1-2, with a tentative D call TRBD1 (5 bases). Per germline, CDR1 MNHNS and CDR2 SASEGT. V lost 6 bases to trimming and J lost 7 bases, with 15 bases between them. The CDR3 runs 13 residues. This chain's CDR3 is CASRQPPGSGYTF. The CDR3 coding sequence is TGTGCCAGCAGACAGCCTCCAGGGTCTGGCTACACCTTC.

The chain joins TRBV2 to TRBJ1-4; 8 bases are a match to TRBD1. There are 14 residues in the CDR3. The J segment lost 8 bases and the V segment lost 6 bases, leaving 8 bases of the junction unmatched. Germline CDR1 and CDR2: SNHLY and FYNNEI. CDR3 protein: CASRRTGRGEKLFF. CDR3 sequence (DNA): TGTGCCAGCAGGCGGACAGGGCGGGGCGAAAAACTGTTTTTT.

This chain connects TRBV7-9 to TRBJ1-1; D not resolved. Trimming stripped 5 bases from V and 1 base from J, with 17 bases between. CDR1 is SEHNR and CDR2 is FQNEAQ in the germline V gene (reference sequence). The CDR3 is 16 amino acids. The CDR3 DNA reads as TGTGCCAGCAGCCCTAAGAGGATTGACGCGAACACTGAAGCTTTCTTT. Encoded protein: CASSPKRIDANTEAFF.

This sequence joins TRBV19 and TRBJ2-5; 8 nucleotides line up with TRBD1. The germline CDR1 and CDR2 sequences are LNHDA and SQIVND (reference sequence). V was clipped by 3 bases and J by 4 bases; unmatched bases: 10. The CDR3 runs to 16 residues. For the CDR3, the DNA is TGTGCCAGTAGTATGTACGGCAGGGGGCTACGAGAGACCCAGTACTTC. This sequence encodes CASSMYGRGLRETQYF.

In this sample, this clonotype turned up once. The chain employs TRBV6-1 and TRBJ2-5; D is possibly TRBD1 (7 bases). The CDR3 extends over 14 amino acids. Germline V gene data show CDR1 as MNHNS and CDR2 as SASEGT. V gave up 4 bases and J gave up 2 bases, with 11 bases separating them. The CDR3 reads CASSAGGPQETQYF. The DNA of the CDR3 is TGTGCCAGCAGTGCAGGGGGGCCACAAGAGACCCAGTACTTC.

This clonotype was detected ten times or more. V gene TRBV25-1 combines with J gene TRBJ2-7, with 13 bases matching TRBD2. V lost 2 bases and J lost 6; bases outside the gene matches: 4. Germline CDR1 reads MGHDK; CDR2 reads SYGVNS. The CDR3 totals 15 residues. DNA of the CDR3: TGTGCCAGCAGTGAACGGACTAGCGGGAGAGGCGAGCAGTACTTC. Translation: CASSERTSGRGEQYF.

The V call is TRBV20-1, the J call TRBJ1-6; tentative D call: TRBD1 (5 bases). Per germline, CDR1 DFQATT and CDR2 SNEGSKA (reference sequence). This CDR3 contains 16 residues. Trimming stripped 5 bases from V and 0 bases from J, with 14 bases between. The chain's CDR3 is CSAGGSGSSYNSPLHF. The DNA for the CDR3 is TGCAGTGCTGGGGGGAGCGGGAGCTCCTATAATTCACCCCTCCACTTT.

The chain employs TRBV19 and TRBJ1-6; D gene uncertain. This CDR3 comprises 12 residues. Germline V gives CDR1 LNHDA, CDR2 SQIVND (reference sequence). V was clipped by 3 bases and J by 9 bases, with 6 bases between them. The CDR3 protein is CASSISGSPLHF. The CDR3 nucleotides are TGTGCCAGTAGTATTAGTGGTTCACCCCTCCACTTT.

This clonotype turned up a few times. The chain carries TRBV28 and TRBJ2-5, with D possibly being TRBD2 (5 bases). Germline CDR1 MDHEN, CDR2 SYDVKM. V shed 5 bases and J shed 5 bases, with 18 bases lying between them. The CDR3 runs to 15 residues. The CDR3 is CASSILRGGAETQYF. In DNA, the CDR3 is TGTGCCAGCAGTATCCTGCGTGGAGGCGCCGAGACCCAGTACTTC.

The table lists this clonotype with a count of one. The chain combines TRBV7-2 with TRBJ2-3; tentatively, D is TRBD2 (6 bases). Germline lookup yields CDR1 SGHTA and CDR2 FQGNSA. The CDR3 covers 15 residues. V dropped 0 bases and J dropped 8 bases, with 15 bases sitting between them. CDR3 region: CASSLAGTTGGTQYF. The CDR3 DNA reads TGTGCCAGCAGCTTAGCCGGGACCACCGGGGGTACGCAGTATTTT.

This clonotype was counted at least ten times. The V gene is TRBV2, the J gene TRBJ1-1; a weak D match, TRBD1 (5 bases). The length of the CDR3 is 16 residues. Per the germline V gene, CDR1 is SNHLY and CDR2 is FYNNEI. The germline V and J ends were trimmed by 4 bases and 5 bases, with 20 bases remaining between them. CDR3: CASSGVSGAPQTEAFF. CDR3 in DNA: TGTGCCAGCAGTGGGGTCTCTGGGGCTCCCCAAACTGAAGCTTTCTTT. The complete variable domain, with remaining parts taken from reference TRBV2 and TRBJ1-1, reads EPEVTQTPSHQVTQMGQEVILRCVPISNHLYFYWYRQILGQKVEFLVSFYNNEISEKSEIFDDQFSVERPDGSNFTLKIRSTKLEDSAMYFCASSGVSGAPQTEAFFGQGTRLTVV.

The J gene is TRBJ2-5, the V gene TRBV7-3; D possibly uses TRBD1 or TRBD2 (5 bases each). The V end was cut by 5 bases, the J end by 5 bases, with 12 bases between. The CDR3 length is 13 residues. The V gene's germline CDR1 is SGHTA and CDR2 FQGTGA. The CDR3 DNA follows: TGTGCCAGCAGCCCGACGGGGCCGGAGACCCAGTACTTC. Protein: CASSPTGPETQYF.

The chain is built from TRBV29-1 and TRBJ2-3, with TRBD2 identical over 9 bases. The trim removed 4 bases at V and 0 bases at J, leaving 5 bases unmatched. Germline CDR1 SQVTM, CDR2 ANQGSEA. This CDR3 spans 15 amino acids. The CDR3 loop is CSVVPTSGSTDTQYF. CDR3 nucleotides: TGCAGCGTTGTCCCCACTAGCGGGAGCACAGATACGCAGTATTTT.

This clonotype has ten or more counts. The rearrangement links TRBV7-2 to TRBJ1-1, with 8 positions matching TRBD1. The germline V gene has CDR1 SGHTA and CDR2 FQGNSA. The V and J ends lost 2 bases and 6 bases, in that order; junction bases with no gene match: 5. This CDR3 comprises 14 residues. The CDR3 here is CASSLRRGQAEAFF. CDR3 bases: TGTGCCAGCAGCTTACGAAGGGGACAGGCTGAAGCTTTCTTT.

This clonotype was seen repeatedly, ten times or more. The rearrangement uses TRBV10-3 and TRBJ2-5, with D possibly TRBD1 on 6 matching bases. This CDR3 region has 15 residues. V dropped 11 bases and J dropped 2 bases, with 21 bases sitting between them. Per the germline V gene, CDR1 is ENHRY and CDR2 is SYGVKD. The CDR3 nucleotides are TGTGCCGTTAGGACTTTACAGGGAGAGCAAGAGACCCAGTACTTC. Protein product: CAVRTLQGEQETQYF.

This clonotype was counted between two and nine times. The junction departs from germline at one end; a sequencing error may be responsible. The chain carries TRBV7-9 and TRBJ2-7; 9 nucleotides line up with TRBD2. Germline lookup yields CDR1 SEHNR and CDR2 FQNEAQ (reference sequence). The CDR3 runs to 16 residues. The CDR3 DNA reads TGCGCCAGCAGCCAAGAGGGGACTAGCAGAATCTACGAGCAGTACTTC. Translation: CASSQEGTSRIYEQYF. The full variable domain, completed using reference TRBV7-9 and TRBJ2-7, is DTGVSQNPRHKITKRGQNVTFRCDPISEHNRLYWYRQTLGQGPEFLTYFQNEAQLEKSRLLSDRFSAERPKGSFSTLEIQRTEQGDSAMYLCASSQEGTSRIYEQYFGPGTRLTVT.

This chain joins TRBV7-9 and TRBJ2-5; 10 bases align to TRBD1. CDR1 and CDR2 (germline): SEHNR, FQNEAQ (reference sequence). The length of the CDR3 is 16 residues. V lost 3 bases, J lost 5 bases, and 9 bases stayed unmatched. Here the CDR3 reads CASSLDRGASRETQYF. The CDR3 DNA is TGTGCCAGCAGCTTGGACAGGGGGGCGTCTCGGGAGACCCAGTACTTC.

This chain uses TRBV2 with TRBJ2-5; D is possibly TRBD2 (6 bases). Between the trimmed V and J ends, which lost 10 bases and 2 bases, there was a span of 17 bases. From germline, CDR1 is SNHLY and CDR2 FYNNEI. The CDR3 spans 14 residues. The CDR3 DNA is TGTGCCACGGGAGACGGCAAAATTCAAGAGACCCAGTACTTC. Its protein is CATGDGKIQETQYF. Based on the CDR3 plus reference TRBV2 and TRBJ2-5, the full variable domain is EPEVTQTPSHQVTQMGQEVILRCVPISNHLYFYWYRQILGQKVEFLVSFYNNEISEKSEIFDDQFSVERPDGSNFTLKIRSTKLEDSAMYFCATGDGKIQETQYFGPGTRLLVL.

J is TRBJ2-7 and V is TRBV7-2; D remains unclear. V was cut by 1 base and J by 2 bases, with 18 bases left in between. CDR1 and CDR2 (germline): SGHTA, FQGNSA. This CDR3 spans 17 amino acids. The CDR3 reads CASSLEVKRPPAYEQYF. CDR3 nucleotide sequence: TGTGCCAGCAGCTTAGAGGTGAAGAGACCGCCGGCCTACGAGCAGTACTTC. The whole variable domain, filled in from reference TRBV7-2 and TRBJ2-7, reads GAGVSQSPSNKVTEKGKDVELRCDPISGHTALYWYRQSLGQGLEFLIYFQGNSAPDKSGLPSDRFSAERTGGSVSTLTIQRTQQEDSAVYLCASSLEVKRPPAYEQYFGPGTRLTVT.

The chain carries TRBV7-3 and TRBJ1-6; D remains ambiguous. Trimming took off 3 bases at V and 10 bases at J, with 13 bases between the two ends. Per germline, CDR1 SGHTA and CDR2 FQGTGA. The CDR3 consists of 14 residues. CDR3 sequence: CASSFKGDGSPLHF. CDR3 coding DNA: TGTGCCAGCAGCTTCAAGGGTGACGGGTCACCCCTCCACTTT.